This entry lists 12 T cell receptor beta chains sequenced from one sample in a study of T cell responses to AZD1222 COVID-19 vaccine. Sequencing was performed with immunoSEQ multiplex PCR; in TCRdb, only in-frame clones are kept and a portion is missing. The sample consists of about 99,000 clones, 93% of them appearing once. The material sequenced was peripheral blood, taken on day 0 of AZD1222 vaccination. The origin of the receptors is an adult in good health.

The J gene is TRBJ1-2, the V gene TRBV11-2; 8 positions match TRBD1. Per germline, CDR1 SGHAT and CDR2 FQNNGV. The length of the CDR3 is 16 residues. The junction had 16 bases not matched to a gene; V was cut back by 5 bases and J by 8 bases. In DNA, the CDR3 is TGTGCCAGCAGCCCCCCCGCGGGGGACAGGAGGGGAGGCTACACCTTC. Protein product: CASSPPAGDRRGGYTF.

The chain uses TRBV2 and TRBJ2-1; 11 positions agree with TRBD2. V shed 5 bases and J 5 bases; nucleotides not matched to a gene: 2. The CDR3 contains 14 residues. Germline CDR1 reads SNHLY; CDR2 reads FYNNEI. As DNA, the CDR3 is TGTGCCAGCAGTATGACTAGCGGGAACAATGAGCAGTTCTTC. Protein product: CASSMTSGNNEQFF.

This clone was picked up one time. The chain joins TRBV24-1 to TRBJ1-4; 10 bases align to TRBD1. Germline values: CDR1 KGHDR, CDR2 SFDVKD. V shed 3 bases, J shed 9 bases, and the junction held 9 bases outside the gene matches. This CDR3 spans 16 amino acids. CDR3 nucleotides: TGTGCCACCAGTGATGCCCGGGACAGGGGAAGGCAAAAACTGTTTTTT. Translation: CATSDARDRGRQKLFF.

This chain connects TRBV7-8 to TRBJ1-4, with 8 nucleotides matching TRBD1. After removal of 1 base from V and 5 bases from J, the junction contained 15 bases not matched to a gene. CDR1 and CDR2 from the germline V gene are SGHVS and FQNEAQ. The CDR3 length is 19 residues. This CDR3 is CASSLEGQGSPLLNEKLFF. The CDR3 nucleotides read TGTGCCAGCAGCTTAGAAGGACAGGGTAGCCCGCTACTCAATGAAAAACTGTTTTTT.

This chain links TRBV19 with TRBJ2-1; D remains unclear. The CDR3 sequence is 14 residues long. Trimming shortened V by 4 bases and J by 5 bases, and 12 bases separated the two germline ends. The germline CDR1 and CDR2 sequences are LNHDA and SQIVND (reference sequence). The CDR3 loop is CASSKLALDNEQFF. CDR3 DNA sequence: TGTGCCAGTAGTAAACTTGCCTTGGACAATGAGCAGTTCTTC. The full variable domain, its missing parts supplied by reference TRBV19 and TRBJ2-1, is DGGITQSPKYLFRKEGQNVTLSCEQNLNHDAMYWYRQDPGQGLRLIYYSQIVNDFQKGDIAEGYSVSREKKESFPLTVTSAQKNPTAFYLCASSKLALDNEQFFGPGTRLTVL.

The gene calls are TRBV2 and TRBJ1-1; no definite D call. V gave up 7 bases and J gave up 0 bases, with 9 bases separating them. Germline assignment: CDR1 SNHLY and CDR2 FYNNEI. The CDR3 extends over 13 amino acids. The CDR3, as DNA: TGTGCCAGCATGAAGACGGTGAACACTGAAGCTTTCTTT. Protein: CASMKTVNTEAFF.

This clone came up once. The chain employs TRBV11-2 and TRBJ2-7; D might be TRBD1 (5 bases). Germline CDR1 is SGHAT and CDR2 is FQNNGV. CDR3 length: 15 residues. Between the trimmed V and J ends, which lost 6 bases and 0 bases, there was a span of 15 bases. In DNA, the CDR3 is TGTGCCAGCAGTCGACATCGACAGACCTCCTACGAGCAGTACTTC. Its translation: CASSRHRQTSYEQYF.

V gene TRBV10-3 combines with J gene TRBJ2-1; 8 bases map to TRBD2. This CDR3 is built from 15 residues. Germline CDR1 is ENHRY and CDR2 is SYGVKD. The V gene end was trimmed by 7 bases and the J gene end by 6 bases; junction bases not matched to a gene: 11. The CDR3 loop is CAITQRESPPNEQFF. The CDR3, as DNA: TGTGCCATCACGCAGCGGGAGAGCCCCCCCAATGAGCAGTTCTTC.

The chain uses TRBV7-2 and TRBJ2-7; D is perhaps TRBD1 or TRBD2 (5 bases each). The germline gives CDR1 SGHTA, CDR2 FQGNSA. V lost 7 bases and J 1 base, leaving 11 bases between the germline ends. The CDR3 loop spans 13 amino acids. In DNA, the CDR3 is TGTGCCAGCAACCTAGAGGGGTCCTACGAGCAGTACTTC. As protein: CASNLEGSYEQYF.

The chain uses TRBV5-1 and TRBJ1-1, with D possibly TRBD1 on 5 matching bases. The germline gives CDR1 SGHRS, CDR2 YFSETQ. The CDR3 length is 14 residues. Trimming removed 0 bases at V and 7 bases at J, with 13 bases between. This CDR3 is CASSLAGGGDEAFF. CDR3 nucleotide sequence: TGCGCCAGCAGCTTGGCCGGGGGTGGAGATGAAGCTTTCTTT.

This clone has only one observation. In nucleotides, the CDR3 is TGCGCCAGCAGCTTGGGCCAGGGGGCGAACTACGAGCAGTACTTC. Translation: CASSLGQGANYEQYF. The chain has TRBV5-1 and TRBJ2-7; 8 positions agree with TRBD1. The V gene's germline CDR1 is SGHRS and CDR2 YFSETQ. Trimming cost V 0 bases and J 3 bases; bases outside gene matches: 5. The CDR3 sequence is 15 residues long.

A note on this clone: Relative to the germline gene, one junction end is altered; a read error may explain this. The J gene is TRBJ2-5, the V gene TRBV7-7, with 15 bases lining up with TRBD2. The CDR3 loop spans 15 amino acids. Germline CDR1 reads SSHAT; CDR2 reads FNYEAQ (reference sequence). CDR3 loop: CASSLGLAGGETQYF. In DNA form, the CDR3 reads TGTGCTAGCAGCTTAGGACTAGCGGGAGGGGAGACCCAGTACTTC.